Listed here is a single T cell receptor (beta chain). Only one count was recorded for this clone. This receptor's antigen is unknown. Qualities for individual bases were not recorded, and no much larger clone is one base off. These data are taken from a study of blood T cell repertoires in COVID-19 (dated by TCRdb to between 2020 and 2021). In terms of the full investigation: Samples covering the acute and convalescent phases of COVID-19 were provided by collaborators in the United States, Italy and Spain. Deeply sampled blood TCRbeta repertoires from subjects exposed to, actively infected with, or recovered from COVID-19 were included in the dataset. The sample metadata nearly always contained a de-identified subject ID, COVID-19 status, age in years and sex. The samples were drawn from two sources: the first 160 participants of the ongoing ImmuneRACE study, and fewer than 1,500 subjects contributed by 6 global collaborators. A freely available public database, intended as a resource for researchers studying the immune response to SARS-CoV-2, is where the repertoires were released. Where available, HLA class I and class II types were taken from metadata supplied by the sample provider and were not determined by assay-based typing. The prospective study material was composed of cDNA or gDNA derived from T cells, B-cell-depleted T cells, or PBMCs.

The immunoSEQ Assay, a bias-controlled multiplex PCR, was used to amplify TCRbeta CDR3 regions from genomic DNA. Per the source publication's procedure: The number of nucleated cells in each sample was estimated from the amplification of reference gene primers within the assay. Sequence reads were collapsed and filtered to measure the absolute abundance of every unique TCRbeta CDR3 rearrangement. For each sample, productive Simpson clonality was calculated by taking the square root of Simpson's diversity index across productive rearrangements. TCRdb took this table from immuneACCESS and kept in-frame rearrangements with V and J called. Such tables lack part of the clones; where checked against another copy, unresolved V genes explain under half of the gap, and the rest is unexplained. Clone size and V and J calls were adopted from that table, with D and trimming inferred from the DNA. This sample has roughly 150,000 clones in its table, and under 85% of those were observed once. Jointly, the top ten make up around 7% of the sample.

One collaborating source in Seattle enrolled patients while the patients were actively infected and followed the patients over time throughout the course of disease. Collaborating institutions collected whole blood in K2EDTA tubes following their own protocols. For TCRbeta analysis, collaborators shipped samples in one of three forms: frozen whole blood, isolated PBMCs, or DNA extracted from either of those sample types. Broader findings and caveats from the paper: Clinical and demographic metadata were provided uncurated, with the amount varying by source and participant.

The CDR3 goes from the cysteine to the phenylalanine over 14 residues. The DNA shown is the 42-base CDR3, in frame from base 1. CDR1 SGHRS and CDR2 YFSETQ are derived from the germline V gene. Trimming costs V 4 bases and J 8 bases, and their ends lie 15 bases apart. Sequencing used peripheral blood. This receptor was taken from a man aged 80 or over with COVID-19, enrolled during active disease. Rearrangement joined TRBV5-1 to TRBJ1-4, with the D gene not confidently named. The nucleotide sequence is TGCGCCAGCAGCCCCACGGTGTCGAGGGAAAAACTGTTTTTT. Translated, it reads CASSPTVSREKLFF.